Shown below are 11 T cell receptor beta chains from a single sample sequenced in a study of shared clonotypes between healthy human individuals. Data came from immunoSEQ multiplex PCR; TCRdb stores just in-frame clones and leaves some out. The sample lists roughly 2.6 million clones; just over 90% were seen once. The sequencing input was naive CD4+ T cells sorted from blood. As to subset: CD45RA+ positively selected. The receptors were sampled from a man aged 18 to 29 in good health.

This clone occurred once. The rearrangement joins TRBV2 to TRBJ1-5; 10 nucleotides align to TRBD1. The V gene end was trimmed by 7 bases and the J gene end by 2 bases; junction bases not matched to a gene: 14. The V gene's germline CDR1 is SNHLY and CDR2 FYNNEI. The CDR3 has 18 residues. The CDR3 sequence is CASKVDRGRFFGNQPQHF. The CDR3 DNA follows: TGTGCCAGCAAGGTAGACAGGGGGCGCTTTTTTGGCAATCAGCCCCAGCATTTT.

As regards this clone: Other DNA sequences in this sample translate to the same CDR3. V is TRBV6-5 and J is TRBJ2-3; tentative D call: TRBD1 (5 bases). The V end lost 6 bases, the J end lost 6 bases, and 13 bases lay between the germline ends. The CDR3 totals 13 residues. Germline V gives CDR1 MNHEY, CDR2 SVGAGI. The DNA of the CDR3 is TGTGCCAGCAGGCCTACAGGAACCGATACGCAGTATTTT. Translating it yields CASRPTGTDTQYF.

This clone occurred once. This rearrangement joins TRBV5-6 to TRBJ1-3; TRBD1 matches at 8 bases. The ends lost 4 bases at V and 3 bases at J; junction bases unmatched: 6. The CDR3 covers 15 residues. Germline V gives CDR1 SGHDT, CDR2 YYEEEE. In DNA, the CDR3 is TGTGCCAGCAGCGTGGACAGGGTAAATGGAAACACCATATATTTT. Encoded protein: CASSVDRVNGNTIYF.

The chain combines TRBV29-1 with TRBJ2-7; D may be TRBD1 or TRBD2 (5 bases each). Trimming took off 7 bases at V and 0 bases at J, with 19 bases between the two ends. The CDR3 is 15 amino acids. In germline, CDR1 is SQVTM, CDR2 ANQGSEA. This CDR3 reads CSARRGADPSYEQYF. CDR3 nucleotides: TGCAGCGCCCGCCGAGGGGCAGATCCCTCCTACGAGCAGTACTTC.

The chain recombines TRBV28 with TRBJ1-5, with 11 positions matching TRBD1. Germline V gives CDR1 MDHEN, CDR2 SYDVKM. The CDR3 extends over 15 amino acids. Germline trimming cut 3 bases from V and 4 bases from J; bases unmatched to any gene: 2. The CDR3, as DNA: TGTGCCAGCAGTTTGGGACAGGGGGAGAATCAGCCCCAGCATTTT. Translated, it gives CASSLGQGENQPQHF.

This clone is a singleton in its sample. The chain carries TRBV18 and TRBJ2-5; tentative D call: TRBD1 (6 bases). V was trimmed by 3 bases and J by 5 bases, leaving 22 bases between them. Germline assignment: CDR1 KGHSH and CDR2 LQKENI. The CDR3 totals 17 residues. The DNA of the CDR3 is TGTGCCAGCTCACCTCTCCCTGCACCACAGGGAGTGGAGACCCAGTACTTC. It yields the protein CASSPLPAPQGVETQYF.

There are a few counts of this clone. The V and J genes are TRBV7-9 and TRBJ1-6; D not certain. V lost 1 base and J lost 10, with 8 bases in between. The CDR3 length is 13 residues. Germline values: CDR1 SEHNR, CDR2 FQNEAQ (reference sequence). CDR3 in amino acids: CASSLELGSPLHF. Written as DNA, the CDR3 is TGTGCCAGCAGCTTAGAACTGGGCTCACCCCTCCACTTT.

This rearrangement joins TRBV29-1 to TRBJ1-1, with D perhaps matching TRBD1 (6 bases). CDR3 size: 13 residues. V was shortened by 5 bases and J by 0 bases, with 10 bases between the two germline ends. Germline loops: CDR1 SQVTM, CDR2 ANQGSEA. The CDR3, as DNA: TGCAGCGTTCGTGCAGGGGTGAACACTGAAGCTTTCTTT. Its translation is CSVRAGVNTEAFF.

The rearrangement links TRBV14 to TRBJ2-1; possibly TRBD1 for D (5 bases). The CDR3 covers 15 residues. Trimming took 4 bases from V and 3 from J, leaving 13 bases between them. Per the germline V gene, CDR1 is SGHDN and CDR2 is FVKESK. The chain's CDR3 is CASSPLQTVYNEQFF. In nucleotides, the CDR3 is TGTGCCAGCAGCCCTTTACAGACAGTCTACAATGAGCAGTTCTTC.

Concerning this clone: The sample carries other DNA sequences with the same CDR3. The gene calls are TRBV6-5 and TRBJ2-1; 9 positions agree with TRBD2. V shed 4 bases, J shed 2 bases, and the junction held 3 bases outside the gene matches. This CDR3 comprises 15 residues. Germline CDR1 and CDR2: MNHEY and SVGAGI. CDR3: CASSLTSGPYNEQFF. In nucleotides, the CDR3 is TGTGCCAGCAGTTTAACTAGCGGGCCCTACAATGAGCAGTTCTTC.

In this sample, this clone turned up once. The rearrangement joins TRBV6-1 to TRBJ2-3; 13 bases agree with TRBD2. The trim removed 4 bases at V and 4 bases at J, leaving 5 bases unmatched. Germline V gives CDR1 MNHNS, CDR2 SASEGT. The CDR3 length is 16 residues. The CDR3 DNA is TGTGCCAGCAGTGTTACTAGCGGGGGGGCCGCAGATACGCAGTATTTT. Its translation: CASSVTSGGAADTQYF.